The 2 T cell receptor beta chains listed next were all sequenced from one sample in a study of CD8 T cells in ankylosing spondylitis. TCRdb used MiXCR to reprocess the 5' RACE reads, holding one entry per CDR3 protein. The data contain about 110,000 distinct CDR3 sequences, approximately 25% of them singletons. Sample: synovial fluid, either unsorted or a sorted T cell fraction (not recorded which). The receptors originated from a male donor with ankylosing spondylitis.

The V and J genes are TRBV5-1 and TRBJ1-1; a possible D gene is TRBD1 (5 bases). Germline CDR1 reads SGHRS; CDR2 reads YFSETQ. Trimming cost V 3 bases and J 0 bases, with 15 bases left between them. The CDR3 totals 16 residues. CDR3 in amino acids: CASSSARVGVNTEAFF. In DNA form, the CDR3 reads TGCGCCAGCAGCTCCGCCAGGGTTGGGGTGAACACTGAAGCTTTCTTT.

This clonotype occurred many times. The J gene is TRBJ2-4, the V gene TRBV20-1, with 9 bases fitting TRBD1. The CDR3 is 15 amino acids. V shed 4 bases, J shed 9 bases, and the junction held 13 bases outside the gene matches. Germline assignment: CDR1 DFQATT and CDR2 SNEGSKA (reference sequence). The CDR3 DNA reads as TGCAGTGCTAATCCGGGACAGGGACGACTAGGCATTCAGTACTTC. This translates into CSANPGQGRLGIQYF.